This is a list of T cell receptor beta chains from one sample in a study of T cells in Graves' hyperthyroidism and ophthalmopathy. TCRdb called the multiplex PCR reads again in MiXCR, with one record for every CDR3 protein. The table has under 350,000 distinct CDR3 sequences, about an eighth seen once; the top ten hold 7% to 9.5%. The source material was blood. The receptor set was obtained from a woman between 40 and 50 years old with Graves' hyperthyroidism. Both conserved end residues are part of each CDR3. The order of the fields is D gene, V gene, clone size, J gene, CDR3 protein, CDR3 DNA. D genes are given only for firm matches. Where a row states a size, it is once, few, many or the class of an expanded clone; other rows omit it.

D: -
V: TRBV18
size: few
J: TRBJ2-2
CDR3: CASSPGVNTGELFF
DNA: TGTGCCAGCTCACCAGGAGTTAACACCGGGGAGCTGTTTTTT

D: -
V: TRBV18
size: -
J: TRBJ2-3
CDR3: CASSPPGQRGTDTQYF
DNA: TGTGCCAGCTCACCACCGGGTCAGCGGGGCACAGATACGCAGTATTTT

D: -
V: TRBV7-9
size: few
J: TRBJ2-5
CDR3: CASSLDRARQNF
DNA: TGTGCCAGCAGCTTAGATAGGGCCAGGCAAAACTTC

D: TRBD2
V: TRBV11-3
size: -
J: TRBJ2-2
CDR3: CASSPSGRAVTGELFF
DNA: TGTGCCAGCAGCCCTAGCGGGAGGGCCGTTACCGGGGAGCTGTTTTTT

D: -
V: TRBV3-1
size: many
J: TRBJ1-1
CDR3: CASSFPGLNTEAFF
DNA: TGTGCCAGCAGCTTTCCAGGATTGAACACTGAAGCTTTCTTT

D: TRBD2
V: TRBV6-2/TRBV6-3
size: many
J: TRBJ2-7
CDR3: CAASAGVSYEQYF
DNA: TGTGCCGCGAGTGCGGGGGTATCCTACGAGCAGTACTTC

D: TRBD2
V: TRBV3-1
size: many
J: TRBJ2-7
CDR3: CASSPSGGYRYEQYF
DNA: TGTGCCAGCAGCCCCTCGGGGGGGTACCGATACGAGCAGTACTTC

D: TRBD1
V: TRBV15
size: many
J: TRBJ1-1
CDR3: CATSFRQGLGGEAFF
DNA: TGTGCCACCAGTTTCCGACAGGGGCTAGGGGGTGAAGCTTTCTTT

D: -
V: TRBV6-4
size: -
J: TRBJ1-2
CDR3: CASRADHLDGYTF
DNA: TGTGCCAGCAGGGCGGATCATTTGGACGGCTACACCTTC

D: -
V: TRBV27
size: many
J: TRBJ2-1
CDR3: CASSFIVGNEQFF
DNA: TGTGCCAGCAGTTTCATTGTCGGGAATGAGCAGTTCTTC

D: -
V: TRBV20-1
size: many
J: TRBJ2-1
CDR3: CSCRAFTNNEQFF
DNA: TGCAGTTGCCGGGCCTTCACAAACAATGAGCAGTTCTTC

D: -
V: TRBV5-1
size: many
J: TRBJ1-1
CDR3: CASSPIGVTEAFF
DNA: TGCGCCAGCAGCCCGATTGGGGTGACTGAAGCTTTCTTT

D: TRBD1
V: TRBV5-1
size: few
J: TRBJ1-1
CDR3: CASSPEGQGNTEAFF
DNA: TGCGCCAGCAGCCCAGAGGGACAGGGGAACACTGAAGCTTTCTTT

D: TRBD1
V: TRBV28
size: few
J: TRBJ1-5
CDR3: CACSSRDRGRGQPQHF
DNA: TGTGCCTGCAGCTCCCGGGACAGGGGGCGCGGTCAGCCCCAGCATTTT

D: -
V: TRBV30
size: -
J: TRBJ2-1
CDR3: CAWSASPDEQFF
DNA: TGTGCCTGGAGTGCTAGTCCGGATGAGCAGTTCTTC

D: -
V: TRBV10-2
size: -
J: TRBJ2-1
CDR3: CASRGIGGEQFF
DNA: TGCGCCAGCAGGGGGATAGGGGGAGAGCAGTTCTTC

D: -
V: TRBV3-1
size: -
J: TRBJ1-6
CDR3: CASSQGPGLGWSPLHF
DNA: TGTGCCAGCAGCCAAGGTCCGGGACTGGGGTGGTCACCCCTCCACTTT

D: -
V: TRBV28
size: -
J: TRBJ2-2
CDR3: CASSSRLSGELFF
DNA: TGTGCCAGCAGTTCCCGCCTTTCTGGGGAGCTGTTTTTT

D: -
V: TRBV12-3/TRBV12-4
size: -
J: TRBJ2-5
CDR3: CASRLTRYQETQYF
DNA: TGTGCCAGCAGGCTAACAAGATACCAAGAGACCCAGTACTTC

D: -
V: TRBV11-3
size: many
J: TRBJ2-7
CDR3: CASSRGTLGEQYF
DNA: TGTGCCAGCAGCCGCGGGACTTTGGGCGAGCAGTACTTC

D: -
V: TRBV15
size: many
J: TRBJ1-5
CDR3: CATSLPRGAGNQPQHF
DNA: TGTGCCACCAGCCTTCCGAGGGGGGCAGGTAATCAGCCCCAGCATTTT

D: -
V: TRBV12-3/TRBV12-4
size: many
J: TRBJ1-4
CDR3: CASSFNGGGKLFF
DNA: TGTGCCAGCAGTTTTAACGGGGGTGGGAAACTGTTTTTT

D: -
V: TRBV29-1
size: many
J: TRBJ2-1
CDR3: CSVEPSVNEQFF
DNA: TGCAGCGTTGAGCCTAGTGTCAATGAGCAGTTCTTC

D: -
V: TRBV18
size: -
J: TRBJ1-5
CDR3: CASSLTQAANRPQHF
DNA: TGTGCCAGCTCACTTACCCAGGCGGCTAATCGACCCCAGCATTTT

D: TRBD2
V: TRBV28
size: many
J: TRBJ2-7
CDR3: CASSPGTSGMSGEQYF
DNA: TGTGCCAGCAGTCCGGGGACTAGCGGGATGTCTGGGGAGCAGTACTTC

D: -
V: TRBV28
size: many
J: TRBJ2-3
CDR3: CASWGAGHSDTQYF
DNA: TGTGCCAGCTGGGGTGCCGGGCACTCAGATACGCAGTATTTT

D: -
V: TRBV28
size: many
J: TRBJ2-3
CDR3: CASSSTRTTDTQYF
DNA: TGTGCCAGCAGTTCGACTAGAACCACAGATACGCAGTATTTT

D: -
V: TRBV4-1
size: few
J: TRBJ1-2
CDR3: CASSQVGGWGGYTF
DNA: TGCGCCAGCAGCCAGGTGGGGGGCTGGGGTGGCTACACCTTC

D: TRBD2
V: TRBV11-2
size: many
J: TRBJ2-1
CDR3: CASSLDSGLVNEQFF
DNA: TGTGCCAGCAGCTTAGACTCGGGACTAGTCAATGAGCAGTTCTTC

D: -
V: TRBV9
size: few
J: TRBJ2-3
CDR3: CASSPDGDSTDTQYF
DNA: TGTGCCAGCAGCCCCGATGGGGACTCCACAGATACGCAGTATTTT

D: -
V: TRBV7-9
size: few
J: TRBJ2-6
CDR3: CASSPGASKSMSGANVLTF
DNA: TGTGCCAGCAGCCCCGGGGCTAGTAAGTCCATGTCTGGGGCCAACGTCCTGACTTTC

D: -
V: TRBV2
size: -
J: TRBJ1-3
CDR3: CASVPTAGNTIYF
DNA: TGTGCCAGCGTTCCTACGGCTGGAAACACCATATATTTT

D: -
V: TRBV7-2
size: many
J: TRBJ2-5
CDR3: CASSLEISQVHETQYF
DNA: TGTGCCAGCAGCTTAGAGATTAGCCAGGTACACGAGACCCAGTACTTC

D: -
V: TRBV2
size: -
J: TRBJ1-3
CDR3: CASSGTDMGSGNTIYF
DNA: TGTGCCAGCAGTGGAACGGATATGGGATCTGGAAACACCATATATTTT

D: TRBD1
V: TRBV11-3
size: many
J: TRBJ1-1
CDR3: CASSFGWGRQGGVNTEAFF
DNA: TGTGCCAGCAGCTTCGGGTGGGGCCGACAGGGAGGAGTGAACACTGAAGCTTTCTTT

D: -
V: TRBV20-1
size: few
J: TRBJ2-3
CDR3: CSARRRGLGTNTQYF
DNA: TGCAGTGCGAGAAGGCGCGGGCTGGGAACGAATACGCAGTATTTT

D: TRBD2
V: TRBV6-4
size: many
J: TRBJ2-1
CDR3: CASSPGTSGNEQFF
DNA: TGTGCCAGCAGTCCCGGGACTAGCGGCAATGAGCAGTTCTTC

D: TRBD1
V: TRBV5-6
size: many
J: TRBJ1-4
CDR3: CASSLLGTENEKLFF
DNA: TGTGCCAGCAGCTTGTTGGGGACAGAAAATGAAAAACTGTTTTTT

D: TRBD1
V: TRBV18
size: many
J: TRBJ2-7
CDR3: CASSGDRRDEQYF
DNA: TGTGCCAGCTCAGGGGACAGGCGCGACGAGCAGTACTTC

D: TRBD2
V: TRBV28
size: many
J: TRBJ2-7
CDR3: CASSNSGGSSYEQYF
DNA: TGTGCCAGCAGTAATAGCGGGGGTAGCTCCTACGAGCAGTACTTC

D: -
V: TRBV3-1
size: -
J: TRBJ1-1
CDR3: CASSQEQGNTEAFF
DNA: TGTGCCAGCAGCCAAGAACAGGGGAACACTGAAGCTTTCTTT

D: TRBD1
V: TRBV30
size: many
J: TRBJ1-3
CDR3: CAWSGGQSSGNTIYF
DNA: TGTGCCTGGAGTGGGGGACAGAGCTCTGGAAACACCATATATTTT

D: -
V: TRBV27
size: -
J: TRBJ1-4
CDR3: CASSLVPGATTNEKLFF
DNA: TGTGCCAGCAGTTTAGTACCAGGAGCTACAACTAATGAAAAACTGTTTTTT

D: TRBD1
V: TRBV12-3/TRBV12-4
size: many
J: TRBJ2-7
CDR3: CASSRDRFYEQYF
DNA: TGTGCCAGCAGCCGGGACAGGTTCTACGAGCAGTACTTC

D: TRBD1
V: TRBV7-9
size: many
J: TRBJ1-6
CDR3: CASSPHRGSDSPLHF
DNA: TGTGCCAGCAGCCCCCACAGGGGTAGCGATTCACCCCTCCACTTT